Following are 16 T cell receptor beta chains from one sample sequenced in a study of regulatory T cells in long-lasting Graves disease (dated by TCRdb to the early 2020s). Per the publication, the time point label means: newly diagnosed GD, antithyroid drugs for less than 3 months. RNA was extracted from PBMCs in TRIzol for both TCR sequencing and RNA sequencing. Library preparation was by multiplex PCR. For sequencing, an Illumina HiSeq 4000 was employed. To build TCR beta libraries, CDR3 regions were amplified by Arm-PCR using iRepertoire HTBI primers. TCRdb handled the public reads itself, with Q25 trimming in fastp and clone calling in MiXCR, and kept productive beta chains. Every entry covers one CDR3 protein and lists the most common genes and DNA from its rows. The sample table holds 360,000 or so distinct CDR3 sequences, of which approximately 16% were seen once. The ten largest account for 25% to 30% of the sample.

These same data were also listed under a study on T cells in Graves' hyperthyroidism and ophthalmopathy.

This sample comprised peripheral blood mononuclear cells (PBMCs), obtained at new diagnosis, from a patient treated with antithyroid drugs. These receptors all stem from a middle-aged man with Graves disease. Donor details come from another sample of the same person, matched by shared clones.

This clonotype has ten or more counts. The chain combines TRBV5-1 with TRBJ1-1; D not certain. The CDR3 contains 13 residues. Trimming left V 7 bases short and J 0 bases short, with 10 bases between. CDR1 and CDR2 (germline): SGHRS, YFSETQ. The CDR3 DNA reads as TGCGCCAGCCGTCCAAGCATGAACACTGAAGCTTTCTTT. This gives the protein CASRPSMNTEAFF. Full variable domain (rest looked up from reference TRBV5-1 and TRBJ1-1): KAGVTQTPRYLIKTRGQQVTLSCSPISGHRSVSWYQQTPGQGLQFLFEYFSETQRNKGNFPGRFSGRQFSNSRSEMNVSTLELGDSALYLCASRPSMNTEAFFGQGTRLTVV.

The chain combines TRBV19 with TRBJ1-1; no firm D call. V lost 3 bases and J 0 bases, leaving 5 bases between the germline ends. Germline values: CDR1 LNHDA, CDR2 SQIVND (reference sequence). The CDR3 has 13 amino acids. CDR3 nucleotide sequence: TGTGCCAGTAGTATTGTGATGAACACTGAAGCTTTCTTT. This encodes CASSIVMNTEAFF.

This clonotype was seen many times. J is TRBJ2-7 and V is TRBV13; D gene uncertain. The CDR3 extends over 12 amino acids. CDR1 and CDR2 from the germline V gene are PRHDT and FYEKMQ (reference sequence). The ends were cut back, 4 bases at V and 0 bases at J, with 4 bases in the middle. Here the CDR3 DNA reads TGTGCCAGCAGCTCCCACTCCTACGAGCAGTACTTC. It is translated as CASSSHSYEQYF.

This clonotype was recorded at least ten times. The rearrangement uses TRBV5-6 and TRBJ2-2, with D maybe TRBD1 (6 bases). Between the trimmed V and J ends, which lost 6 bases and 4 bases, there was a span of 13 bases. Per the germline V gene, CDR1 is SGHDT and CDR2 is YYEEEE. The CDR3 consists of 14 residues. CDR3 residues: CASTTGTLTGELFF. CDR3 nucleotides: TGTGCCAGCACCACCGGGACACTCACCGGGGAGCTGTTTTTT.

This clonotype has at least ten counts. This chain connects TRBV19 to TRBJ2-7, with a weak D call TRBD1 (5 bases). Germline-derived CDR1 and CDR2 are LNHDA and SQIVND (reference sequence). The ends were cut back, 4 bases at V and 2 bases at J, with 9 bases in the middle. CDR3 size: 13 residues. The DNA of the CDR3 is TGTGCCAGTAGTAGGACACCTGCCTACGAGCAGTACTTC. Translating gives CASSRTPAYEQYF.

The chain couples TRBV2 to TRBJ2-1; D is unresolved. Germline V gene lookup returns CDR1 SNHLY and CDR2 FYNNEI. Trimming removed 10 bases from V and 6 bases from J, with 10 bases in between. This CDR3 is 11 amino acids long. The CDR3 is CATTSGNEQFF. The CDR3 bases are TGTGCCACTACTTCCGGCAATGAGCAGTTCTTC.

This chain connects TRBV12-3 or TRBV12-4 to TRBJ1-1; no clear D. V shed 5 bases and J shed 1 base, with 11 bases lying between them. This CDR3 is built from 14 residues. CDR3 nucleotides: TGTGCCAGCAGTCCTGTGGTCGAGAACACTGAAGCTTTCTTT. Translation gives CASSPVVENTEAFF.

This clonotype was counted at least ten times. DNA for the CDR3: TGTGCCAGCAGTTACTCTGGTCCAGGGCCTGGAGAGACCCAGTACTTC. This gives the protein CASSYSGPGPGETQYF. V gene TRBV6-2 or TRBV6-3 combines with J gene TRBJ2-5; D perhaps matches TRBD1 (5 bases). V was pared by 0 bases and J by 4 bases, with 15 bases between. This CDR3 comprises 16 residues. Germline V gene sequence: CDR1 MNHEY, CDR2 SVGEGT.

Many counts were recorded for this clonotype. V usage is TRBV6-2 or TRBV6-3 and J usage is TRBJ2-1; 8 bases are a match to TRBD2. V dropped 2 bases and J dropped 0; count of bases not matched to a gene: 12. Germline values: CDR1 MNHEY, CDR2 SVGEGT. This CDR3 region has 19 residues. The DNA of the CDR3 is TGTGCCAGCAGTTACGGGTTTTTGGGCGGGAGGACCTCCTACAATGAGCAGTTCTTC. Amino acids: CASSYGFLGGRTSYNEQFF.

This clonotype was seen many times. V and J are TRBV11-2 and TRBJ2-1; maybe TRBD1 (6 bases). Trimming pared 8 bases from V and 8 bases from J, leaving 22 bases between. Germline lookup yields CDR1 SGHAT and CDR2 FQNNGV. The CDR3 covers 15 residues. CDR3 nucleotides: TGTGCCAGCTCAGACAGGCCCGGCGCTGCTGATGAGCAGTTCTTC. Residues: CASSDRPGAADEQFF. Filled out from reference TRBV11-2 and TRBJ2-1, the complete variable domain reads EAGVAQSPRYKIIEKRQSVAFWCNPISGHATLYWYQQILGQGPKLLIQFQNNGVVDDSQLPKDRFSAERLKGVDSTLKIQPAKLEDSAVYLCASSDRPGAADEQFFGPGTRLTVL.

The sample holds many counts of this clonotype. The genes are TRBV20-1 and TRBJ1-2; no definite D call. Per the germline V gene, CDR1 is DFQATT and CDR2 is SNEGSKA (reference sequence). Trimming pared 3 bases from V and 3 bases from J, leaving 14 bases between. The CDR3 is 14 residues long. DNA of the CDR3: TGCAGTGCTAGTTTCAGGACGGTGCACTATGGCTACACCTTC. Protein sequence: CSASFRTVHYGYTF.

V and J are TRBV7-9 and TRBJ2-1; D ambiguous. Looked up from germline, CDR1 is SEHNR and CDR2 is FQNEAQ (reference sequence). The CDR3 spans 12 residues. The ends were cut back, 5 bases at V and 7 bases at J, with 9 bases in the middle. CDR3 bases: TGTGCCAGCAGCACTTCCATGAATGAGCAGTTCTTC. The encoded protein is CASSTSMNEQFF.

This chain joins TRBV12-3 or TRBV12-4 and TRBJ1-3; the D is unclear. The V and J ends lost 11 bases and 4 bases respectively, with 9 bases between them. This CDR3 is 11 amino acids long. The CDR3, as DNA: TGTGCCGGACGACGCGGAAACACCATATATTTT. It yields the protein CAGRRGNTIYF.

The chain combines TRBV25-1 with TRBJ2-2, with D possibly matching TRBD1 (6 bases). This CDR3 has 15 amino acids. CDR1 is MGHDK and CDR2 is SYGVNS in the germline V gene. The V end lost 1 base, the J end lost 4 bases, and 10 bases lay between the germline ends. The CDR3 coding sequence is TGTGCCAGCAGTGAATCTTGGGGGCGCACCGGGGAGCTGTTTTTT. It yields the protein CASSESWGRTGELFF. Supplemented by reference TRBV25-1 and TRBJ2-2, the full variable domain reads EADIYQTPRYLVIGTGKKITLECSQTMGHDKMYWYQQDPGMELHLIHYSYGVNSTEKGDLSSESTVSRIRTEHFPLTLESARPSHTSQYLCASSESWGRTGELFFGEGSRLTVL.

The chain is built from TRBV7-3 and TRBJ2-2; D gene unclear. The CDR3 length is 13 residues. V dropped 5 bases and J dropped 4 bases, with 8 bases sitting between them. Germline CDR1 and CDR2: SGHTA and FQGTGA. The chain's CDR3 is CASSLPGTGELFF. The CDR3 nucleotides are TGTGCCAGCAGCCTACCAGGCACCGGGGAGCTGTTTTTT.

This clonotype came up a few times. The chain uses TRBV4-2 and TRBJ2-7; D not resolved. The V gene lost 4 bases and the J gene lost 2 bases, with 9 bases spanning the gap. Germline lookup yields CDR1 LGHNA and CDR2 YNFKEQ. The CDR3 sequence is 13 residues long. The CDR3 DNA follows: TGTGCCAGCAGCCGGTCAGTGACCTACGAGCAGTACTTC. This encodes CASSRSVTYEQYF.